This TCR beta chain was sequenced for a study of CXCR3-negative and CXCR3-positive naive CD8 T cells. Overall study context: For each library, about 1.5 +/- 0.3 million TRB reads were obtained, 120 million to 150 million in total.

As to this clonotype: Its antigen is not known.

Sorting was done in triplicate for each CD8+ T cell subset (300,000 cells each). cDNA libraries for TRB were generated by 5' RACE incorporating UMI labels. Each CDR3 protein gets one entry in TCRdb, which reprocessed the 5' RACE reads and gives no DNA. The table for this sample gives 48,000 or so distinct CDR3 sequences. Germline CDR1 reads WNHNN; CDR2 reads SYGVQD (reference sequence). The CDR3 is made up of 15 amino acids. Study-wide findings and caveats: Partially decreased CXCR3 expression was recorded after cryopreservation, and fresh PBMCs were used in most assays. Both naive subsets, CXCR3-negative and CXCR3-positive, displayed similar TRBV-TRBJ usage, unlike memory cells.

The chain carries TRBV10-1 and TRBJ2-1; TCRdb gives TRBD1 as the D gene, but with no DNA this cannot be confirmed. Sequenced sample: memory CD8+ T cells from blood. The clonotype originates from a human donor in good health. Some clones in this sample may be carry-over from other donors' samples. CDR3 in amino acids: CASSTGTPWDSEQFF.